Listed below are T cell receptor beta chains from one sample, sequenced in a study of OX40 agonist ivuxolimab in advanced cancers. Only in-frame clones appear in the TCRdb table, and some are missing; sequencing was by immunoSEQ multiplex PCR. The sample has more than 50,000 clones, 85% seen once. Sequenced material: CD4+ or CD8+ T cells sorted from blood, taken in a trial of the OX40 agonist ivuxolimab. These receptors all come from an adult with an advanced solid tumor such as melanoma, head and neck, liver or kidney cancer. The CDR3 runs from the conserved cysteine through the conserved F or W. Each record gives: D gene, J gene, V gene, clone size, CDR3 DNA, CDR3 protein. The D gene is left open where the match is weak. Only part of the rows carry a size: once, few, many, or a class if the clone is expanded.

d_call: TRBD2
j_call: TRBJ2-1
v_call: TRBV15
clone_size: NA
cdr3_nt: TGTGCCACCAGCAGAGGACTAGCGGGAAATGGCAATGAGCAGTTCTTC
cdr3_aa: CATSRGLAGNGNEQFF

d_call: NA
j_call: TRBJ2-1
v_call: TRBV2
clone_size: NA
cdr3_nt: TGTGCCAGCAGGCCCGCGGATGGCTCCTACAATGAGCAGTTCTTC
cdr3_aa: CASRPADGSYNEQFF

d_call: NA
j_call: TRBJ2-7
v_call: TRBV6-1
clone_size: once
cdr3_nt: TGTGCCAGCAGTGAACAGACGCTGATCCGGGGGGAGCAGTACTTC
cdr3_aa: CASSEQTLIRGEQYF

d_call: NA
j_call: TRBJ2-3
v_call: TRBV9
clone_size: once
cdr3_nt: TGTGCCAGCTCGATCATTGGGGCCAGGGAGTTAGATACGCAGTATTTT
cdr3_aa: CASSIIGARELDTQYF

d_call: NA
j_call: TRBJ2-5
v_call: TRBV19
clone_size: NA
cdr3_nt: TGTGCCAGTAGCGAAACCTGGGGGGAGACCCAGTACTTC
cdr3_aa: CASSETWGETQYF

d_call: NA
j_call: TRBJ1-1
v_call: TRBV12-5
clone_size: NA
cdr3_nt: TGTGCTAGTGTCTCTGAAGGGGGGCTCACTGAAGCTTTCTTT
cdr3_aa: CASVSEGGLTEAFF

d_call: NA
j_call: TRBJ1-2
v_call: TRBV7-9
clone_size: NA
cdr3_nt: TGTGCCAGCAGCTTAGCGTGGGGGGATGGTGGCTACACCTTC
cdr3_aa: CASSLAWGDGGYTF

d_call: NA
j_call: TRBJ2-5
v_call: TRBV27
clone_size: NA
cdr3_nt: TGTGCCAGCAGTCCGTACAGGGCGAAAGAGACCCAGTACTTC
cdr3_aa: CASSPYRAKETQYF

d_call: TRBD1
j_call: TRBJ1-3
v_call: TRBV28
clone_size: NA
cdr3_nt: TGTGCCAGCCGACAGGGTCCTGGAAACACCATATATTTT
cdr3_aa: CASRQGPGNTIYF

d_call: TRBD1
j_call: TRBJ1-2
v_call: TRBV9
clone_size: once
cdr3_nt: TGTGCCAGCAGCCTGCAGGGGGTTGGCTACACCTTC
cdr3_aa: CASSLQGVGYTF

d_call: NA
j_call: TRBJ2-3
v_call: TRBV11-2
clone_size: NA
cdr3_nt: TGTGCCAGCAGCTTAGGGTTAGATAAGGCAGATACGCAGTATTTT
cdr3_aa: CASSLGLDKADTQYF

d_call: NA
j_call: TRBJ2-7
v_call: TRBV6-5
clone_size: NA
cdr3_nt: TGTGCCAGCAGTTACGGGGACGAGCAGTACTTC
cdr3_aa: CASSYGDEQYF

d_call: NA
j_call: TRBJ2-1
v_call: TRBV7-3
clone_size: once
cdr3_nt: TGTGCCAGCAGCTCCGGAGGGTTGAATGAGCAGTTCTTC
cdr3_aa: CASSSGGLNEQFF

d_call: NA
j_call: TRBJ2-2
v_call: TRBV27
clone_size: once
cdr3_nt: TGTGCCAGCAGTCCGCGCGGACAGCCTACCGGGGAGCTGTTTTTT
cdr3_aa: CASSPRGQPTGELFF

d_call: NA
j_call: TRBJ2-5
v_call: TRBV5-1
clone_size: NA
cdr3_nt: TGCGCCAGCAGCACCAACCAAGAGACCCAGTACTTC
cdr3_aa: CASSTNQETQYF

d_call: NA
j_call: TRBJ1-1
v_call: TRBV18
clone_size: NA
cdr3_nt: TGTGCCAGCTCACCATGGGGGGGCGAGGAGACTGAAGCTTTCTTT
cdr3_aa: CASSPWGGEETEAFF

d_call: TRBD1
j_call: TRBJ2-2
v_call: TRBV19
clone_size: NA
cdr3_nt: TGTGCCAGTAGTATAAGGCAGGGGGCAACCGGGGAGCTGTTTTTT
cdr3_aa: CASSIRQGATGELFF

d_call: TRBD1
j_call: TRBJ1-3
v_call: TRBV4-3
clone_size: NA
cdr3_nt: TGCGCCAGCAGCCAAGATCTAGGACAGGGGGCAAGAAACACCATATATTTT
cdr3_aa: CASSQDLGQGARNTIYF

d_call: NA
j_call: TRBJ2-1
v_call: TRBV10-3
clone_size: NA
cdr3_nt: TGTGCCACCGCTAGGTATGAGGGAAGCGATGAGCAGTTCTTC
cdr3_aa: CATARYEGSDEQFF

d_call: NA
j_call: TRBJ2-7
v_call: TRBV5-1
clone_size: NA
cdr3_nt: TGCGCCAGCAGCTTGAGCCCCGTGGACGAGCAGTACTTC
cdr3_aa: CASSLSPVDEQYF

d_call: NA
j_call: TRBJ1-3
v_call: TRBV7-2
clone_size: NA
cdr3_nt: TGTGCCAGCAGCTTCAAAAGCTCTGGAAACACCATATATTTT
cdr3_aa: CASSFKSSGNTIYF

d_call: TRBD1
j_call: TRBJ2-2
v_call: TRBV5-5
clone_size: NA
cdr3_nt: TGTGCCAGCAGCTGGGTACCGGGACAGGTCGGCCCCGGGGAGCTGTTTTTT
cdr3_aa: CASSWVPGQVGPGELFF

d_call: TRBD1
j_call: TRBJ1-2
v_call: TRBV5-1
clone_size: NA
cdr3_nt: TGCGCCAGCAGCCAGGCTAATCAGGGGGCTAACTATGGCTACACCTTC
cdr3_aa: CASSQANQGANYGYTF

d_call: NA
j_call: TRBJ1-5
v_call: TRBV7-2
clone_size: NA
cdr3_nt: TGTGCCAGCAGCTTAGAAAGGGATCAGCCCCAGCATTTT
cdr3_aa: CASSLERDQPQHF

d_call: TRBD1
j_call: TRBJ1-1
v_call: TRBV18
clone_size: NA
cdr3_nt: TGTGCCAGCCAAGGACAGGGAAGGACTGAAGCTTTCTTT
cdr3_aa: CASQGQGRTEAFF

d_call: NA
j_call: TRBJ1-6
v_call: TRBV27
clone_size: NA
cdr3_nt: TGTGCCAGCAGTCCAGGTCCGGACCTTAATTCACCCCTCCACTTT
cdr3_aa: CASSPGPDLNSPLHF

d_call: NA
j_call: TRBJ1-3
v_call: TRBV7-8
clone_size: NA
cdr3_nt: TGTGCCAGCAGCGGAACCGGGACGACTGGAAACACCATATATTTT
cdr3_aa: CASSGTGTTGNTIYF

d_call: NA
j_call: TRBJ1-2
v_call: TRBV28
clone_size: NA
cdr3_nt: TGTGCCAGCAGTTCCGGAGGGGACTCCTTCAACTATGGCTACACCTTC
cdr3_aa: CASSSGGDSFNYGYTF

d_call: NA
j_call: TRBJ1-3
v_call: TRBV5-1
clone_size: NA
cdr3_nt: TGCGCCAGCAGCTTATTCTCCTCCTCTGGAAACACCATATATTTT
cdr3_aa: CASSLFSSSGNTIYF

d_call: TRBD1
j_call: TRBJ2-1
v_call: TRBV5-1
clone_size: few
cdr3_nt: TGCGCCAGCAGCTTGGTTCAGGGGGCGTTTTATGAGCAGTTCTTC
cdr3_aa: CASSLVQGAFYEQFF

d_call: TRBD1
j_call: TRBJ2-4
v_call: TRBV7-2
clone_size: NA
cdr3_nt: TGTGCCAGCAGCCTCACGACAGGGGTGGCCAAAAACATTCAGTACTTC
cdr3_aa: CASSLTTGVAKNIQYF

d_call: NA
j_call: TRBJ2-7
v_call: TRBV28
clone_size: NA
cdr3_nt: TGTGCCAGCAGTACCCCGGGGAGGGGGTTAGTCTACGAGCAGTACTTC
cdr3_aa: CASSTPGRGLVYEQYF

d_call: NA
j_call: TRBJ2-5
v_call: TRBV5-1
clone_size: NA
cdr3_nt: TGCGCCAGCAGCGTAGCGACAGGGAGGGGACAAGAGACCCAGTACTTC
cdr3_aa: CASSVATGRGQETQYF

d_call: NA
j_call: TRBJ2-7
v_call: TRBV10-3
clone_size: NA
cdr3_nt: TGTGCCATCAGTGAGTCGAAGGTGTCAGTATCCTACGAGCAGTACTTC
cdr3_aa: CAISESKVSVSYEQYF

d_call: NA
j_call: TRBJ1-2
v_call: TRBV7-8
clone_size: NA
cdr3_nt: TGTGCCAGCGGCACCCAAGGGGGTTATGGCTACACCTTC
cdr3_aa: CASGTQGGYGYTF

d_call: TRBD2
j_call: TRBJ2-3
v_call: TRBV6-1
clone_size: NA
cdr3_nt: TGTGCCAGCAGGGAACAACACCGGATAGCGGGAGCAGATACGCAGTATTTT
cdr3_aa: CASREQHRIAGADTQYF

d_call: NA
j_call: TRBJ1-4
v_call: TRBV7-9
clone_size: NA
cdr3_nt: TGTGCCAGCAGCCGACCGGGACAACGGAGTGAAAAACTGTTTTTT
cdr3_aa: CASSRPGQRSEKLFF

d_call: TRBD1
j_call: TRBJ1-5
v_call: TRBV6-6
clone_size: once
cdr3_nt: TGTGCCACCTCAGACAGGGCCCGTACGACCAATCAGCCCCAGCATTTT
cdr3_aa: CATSDRARTTNQPQHF

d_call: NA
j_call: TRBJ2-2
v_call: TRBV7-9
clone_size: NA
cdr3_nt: TGTGCCAGCAGCTTTATAATCGGGGAGCTGTTTTTT
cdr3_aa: CASSFIIGELFF

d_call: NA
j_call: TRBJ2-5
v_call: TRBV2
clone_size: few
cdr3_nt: TGTGCCAGCAGTGAGATTCAGGGGCGGCGGACCCAGTACTTC
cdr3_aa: CASSEIQGRRTQYF

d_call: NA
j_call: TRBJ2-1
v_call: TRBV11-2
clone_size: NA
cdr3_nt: TGTGCCAGCAGCTTTAGGGAGGGGACAGGACCGAATGAGCAGTTCTTC
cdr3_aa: CASSFREGTGPNEQFF

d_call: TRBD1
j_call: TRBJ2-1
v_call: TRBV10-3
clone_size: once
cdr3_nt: TGTGCCTCCCGGGACAGCTCCTACAATGAGCAGTTCTTC
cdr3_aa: CASRDSSYNEQFF

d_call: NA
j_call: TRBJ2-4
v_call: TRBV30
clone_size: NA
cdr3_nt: TGTGCCTGGAGTCCGACACACGGGAAGAACATTCAGTACTTC
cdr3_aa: CAWSPTHGKNIQYF

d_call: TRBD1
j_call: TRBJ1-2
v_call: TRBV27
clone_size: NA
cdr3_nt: TGTGCCAGCAGACGTCCGGGACAGGGGTTTGGCTATGGCTACACCTTC
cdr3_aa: CASRRPGQGFGYGYTF

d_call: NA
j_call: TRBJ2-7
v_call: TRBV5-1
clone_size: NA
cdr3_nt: TGCGCCAGCAGCTGGGCAGGCCCGGGGGAACTGTACTTC
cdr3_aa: CASSWAGPGELYF

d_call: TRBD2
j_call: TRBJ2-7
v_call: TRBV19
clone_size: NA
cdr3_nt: TGTGCCAGTAGTGCTAGCGGGAAGGGCCCCTACGAGCAGTACTTC
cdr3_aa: CASSASGKGPYEQYF

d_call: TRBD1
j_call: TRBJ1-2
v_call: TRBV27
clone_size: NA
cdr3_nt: TGTGCCAGCAGGGACAGGGACGGCTACACCTTC
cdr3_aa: CASRDRDGYTF

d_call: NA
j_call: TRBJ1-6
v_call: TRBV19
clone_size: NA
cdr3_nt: TGTGCCAGTACCATCGGAGGAACGGGTAATTCACCCCTCCACTTT
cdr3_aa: CASTIGGTGNSPLHF

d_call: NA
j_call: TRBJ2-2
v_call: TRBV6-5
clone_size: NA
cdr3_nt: TGTGCCAGCAGTTACCTTATCACCGGGGAGCTGTTTTTT
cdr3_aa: CASSYLITGELFF

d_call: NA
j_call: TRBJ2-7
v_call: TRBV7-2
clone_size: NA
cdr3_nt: TGTGCCAGCAGCTTCGGGGGGCCAAAAACCTACGAGCAGTACTTC
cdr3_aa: CASSFGGPKTYEQYF

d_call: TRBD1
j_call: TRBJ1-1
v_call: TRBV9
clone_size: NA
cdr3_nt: TGTGCCAGCAGCGTAGGACAGGGGAACACTGAAGCTTTCTTT
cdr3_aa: CASSVGQGNTEAFF

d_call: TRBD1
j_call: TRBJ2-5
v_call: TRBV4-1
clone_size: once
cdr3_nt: TGCGCCAGCAGCCTAGGACAGGGAAGACAAGAGACCCAGTACTTC
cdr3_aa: CASSLGQGRQETQYF

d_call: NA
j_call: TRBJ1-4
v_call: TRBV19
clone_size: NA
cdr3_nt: TGTGCCAGTAGTCCCACAGGGACAACTAATGAAAAACTGTTTTTT
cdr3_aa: CASSPTGTTNEKLFF

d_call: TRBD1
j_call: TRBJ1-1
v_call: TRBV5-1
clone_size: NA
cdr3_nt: TGCGCCAGCAGCCCCGCAGGGGGCGGAAACACTGAAGCTTTCTTT
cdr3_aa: CASSPAGGGNTEAFF

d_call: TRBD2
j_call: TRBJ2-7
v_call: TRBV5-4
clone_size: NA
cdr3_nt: TGTGCCAGCAGCTCCGGGACTAGCGGGAGAGTTTACGAGCAGTACTTC
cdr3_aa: CASSSGTSGRVYEQYF

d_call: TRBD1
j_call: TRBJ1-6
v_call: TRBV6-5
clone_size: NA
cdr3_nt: TGTGCCAGCAGTTACAGGGACAGTACCAATTCACCCCTCCACTTT
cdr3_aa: CASSYRDSTNSPLHF

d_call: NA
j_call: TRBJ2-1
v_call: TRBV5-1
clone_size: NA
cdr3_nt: TGCGCCAGCAGCTTTATGGATGAGCAGTTCTTC
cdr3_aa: CASSFMDEQFF

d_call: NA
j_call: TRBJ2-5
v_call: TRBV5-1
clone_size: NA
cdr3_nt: TGCGCCAGCAGCTCACAGGGTAGAGGAGAGACCCAGTACTTC
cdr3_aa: CASSSQGRGETQYF

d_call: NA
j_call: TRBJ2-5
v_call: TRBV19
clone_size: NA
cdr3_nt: TGTGCCAGTACGAAAAGTGGCAGGGGGGAAGAGACCCAGTACTTC
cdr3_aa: CASTKSGRGEETQYF